This TCR beta chain comes out of a study of T cell repertoires in cytomegalovirus infection. The overall study: Public TCR beta signatures provided an indication of both CMV infection and a matching HLA type.

Study-wide findings and caveats: Across the ex vivo response, the dominant clonotypes were HLA-C-restricted CMV-specific TCR beta clonotypes. Cumulative frequency of public TCR beta families picked out carriers of CMV plus the relevant HLA.

CDR1 is LNHNV, CDR2 YYDKDF, per germline (reference sequence). The CDR3 totals 14 residues. Trimming removed 2 bases at V and 4 bases at J, with 11 bases between. Using its own MiXCR run on the reads, TCRdb lists one record per CDR3 protein. The data contain over 85,000 distinct CDR3 sequences, 15% to 20% of them seen just once; the ten biggest clones take up more than 7%. Remarks on this clonotype: The antigen remains undetermined.

The receptor was derived from a human donor in good health (CMV status not recorded). Some clones in this sample may be carry-over from other donors' samples. V is TRBV15 and J is TRBJ1-1; perhaps TRBD1 as D (5 bases). The specimen sequenced was PBMCs. CDR3 nucleotides: TGTGCCACCAGCAGACTCAGGGTAGGCACTGAAGCTTTCTTT. It is translated as CATSRLRVGTEAFF.